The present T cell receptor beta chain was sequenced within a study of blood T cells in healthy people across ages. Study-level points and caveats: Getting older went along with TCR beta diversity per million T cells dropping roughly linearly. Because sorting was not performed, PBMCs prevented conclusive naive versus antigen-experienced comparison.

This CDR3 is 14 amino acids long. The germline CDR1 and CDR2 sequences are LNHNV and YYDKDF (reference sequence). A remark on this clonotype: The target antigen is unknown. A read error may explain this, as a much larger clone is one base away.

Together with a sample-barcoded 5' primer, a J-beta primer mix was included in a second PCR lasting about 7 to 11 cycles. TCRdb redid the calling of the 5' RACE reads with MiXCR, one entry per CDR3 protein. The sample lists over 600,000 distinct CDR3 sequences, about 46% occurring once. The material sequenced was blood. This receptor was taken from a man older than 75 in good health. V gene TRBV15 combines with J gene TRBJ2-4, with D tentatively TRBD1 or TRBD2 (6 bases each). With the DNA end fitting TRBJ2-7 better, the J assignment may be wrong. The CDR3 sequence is CATAGPGAPCEQYF. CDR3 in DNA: TGTGCCACAGCAGGTCCGGGGGCTCCCTGCGAGCAGTACTTC.